This entry is about one T cell receptor (beta chain). Its target is not known. Since it is a stray read in a library aimed at alpha chains, this beta chain has a size that is not meaningful. Each CDR3 protein is one row after TCRdb ran MiXCR on the 5' RACE reads. The sample has some 250 distinct CDR3 sequences, around 33% seen once; the top ten hold less than 30%. Time point reported: sample taken at primary tumor resection. Germline V gene lookup returns CDR1 SGDLS and CDR2 YYNGEE. The CDR3 has 16 residues. Deletions cut 0 bases from V and 0 bases from J, with 11 bases between. This entry belongs to a study of spatial heterogeneity in lung cancer. Notes on the study in general: Tracking of tumor mutation counts was seen in expanded intratumoral alpha and beta TCR counts.

This chain joins TRBV9 and TRBJ2-3; TRBD2 might be the D (6 bases). This TCR derives from a male donor with early-stage non-small cell lung cancer. This sample comprised lung tumor tissue, obtained at surgery. Here the CDR3 reads CASSVAGRGSTDTQYF. The CDR3 DNA follows: TGTGCCAGCAGCGTAGCAGGGCGGGGCAGCACAGATACGCAGTATTTT.